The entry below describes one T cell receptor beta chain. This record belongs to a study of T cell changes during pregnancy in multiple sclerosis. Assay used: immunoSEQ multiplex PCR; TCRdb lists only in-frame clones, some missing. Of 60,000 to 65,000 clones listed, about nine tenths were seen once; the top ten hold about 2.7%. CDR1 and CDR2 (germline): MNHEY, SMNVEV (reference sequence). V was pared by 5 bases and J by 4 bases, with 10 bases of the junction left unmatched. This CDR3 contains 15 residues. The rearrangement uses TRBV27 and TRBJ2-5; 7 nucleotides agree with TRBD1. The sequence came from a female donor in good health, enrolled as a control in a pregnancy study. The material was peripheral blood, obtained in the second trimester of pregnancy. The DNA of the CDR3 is TGTGCCAGCAGTAAACTCGACAGGGTGGGAGAGACCCAGTACTTC. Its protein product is CASSKLDRVGETQYF.